This entry lists 20 T cell receptor beta chains sequenced from one sample in a study of T cell repertoires in MIS-A myocarditis. The protocol was immunoSEQ multiplex PCR, while the TCRdb copy is restricted to in-frame clones and leaves out a portion. The data contain about 15,000 clones, 74% of them singletons. Input material: left ventricle heart tissue obtained at autopsy. Receptors were obtained from a man younger than 35 with fulminant myocarditis from multisystem inflammatory syndrome in adults (MIS-A) after COVID-19.

This chain connects TRBV5-1 to TRBJ2-5; 11 nucleotides match TRBD2. V lost 4 bases, J lost 2 bases, and 7 bases stayed unmatched. CDR3 length: 16 amino acids. Germline V gene sequence: CDR1 SGHRS, CDR2 YFSETQ. The CDR3 nucleotides read TGCGCCAGCAGCACCCGACTAGCGGGGCGGCAAGAGACCCAGTACTTC. The encoded protein is CASSTRLAGRQETQYF.

V gene TRBV18 combines with J gene TRBJ2-1; TRBD2 agrees at 7 bases. CDR3 size: 17 residues. Germline-derived CDR1 and CDR2 are KGHSH and LQKENI. Trimming took 8 bases from V and 1 from J; bases not matched to a gene: 14. CDR3 amino acids: CASKNGGVGRSYNEQFF. The CDR3 DNA reads TGTGCCAGCAAAAATGGGGGGGTAGGACGTTCCTACAATGAGCAGTTCTTC.

CDR3 sequence: CASSLYGTGNQPQHF. CDR3 nucleotide sequence: TGTGCCAGCAGTTTATATGGGACAGGCAATCAGCCCCAGCATTTT. The chain has TRBV27 and TRBJ1-5; 7 nucleotides line up with TRBD1. The V gene's germline CDR1 is MNHEY and CDR2 SMNVEV (reference sequence). After removal of 1 base from V and 2 bases from J, the junction contained 2 bases not matched to a gene. This CDR3 has 15 amino acids.

This clone was picked up a small number of times. The same CDR3 arises from other DNA sequences in this sample as well. The J gene is TRBJ1-1, the V gene TRBV6-5; no clear D gene. V lost 0 bases, J lost 1 base, and 6 bases lay in between. Germline values: CDR1 MNHEY, CDR2 SVGAGI. The CDR3 length is 14 residues. The CDR3 region has the DNA TGTGCCAGCAGTTACTCGCTCAGGAACACTGAAGCTTTCTTT. The encoded protein is CASSYSLRNTEAFF.

The chain couples TRBV28 to TRBJ2-7, with D unclear. Germline CDR1 is MDHEN and CDR2 is SYDVKM. The CDR3 runs to 13 residues. Trimming cost V 8 bases and J 0 bases, with 11 bases left between them. The CDR3 reads CASSPRRSYEQYF. CDR3 nucleotide sequence: TGTGCCAGCTCCCCCCGGCGCTCCTACGAGCAGTACTTC.

This clone has a handful of counts. The genes are TRBV2 and TRBJ1-2; 8 bases are shared with TRBD1. CDR1 and CDR2 (germline): SNHLY, FYNNEI. The CDR3 has 13 amino acids. The V and J ends lost 3 bases and 5 bases, in that order; junction bases with no gene match: 2. Here the CDR3 reads CASSETGEYGYTF. CDR3 coding DNA: TGTGCCAGCAGTGAGACAGGGGAGTATGGCTACACCTTC.

This clone has just a few counts. This chain connects TRBV6-5 to TRBJ2-1; tentative D call: TRBD2 (5 bases). V was trimmed by 5 bases and J by 2 bases, leaving 13 bases between them. Germline V gene sequence: CDR1 MNHEY, CDR2 SVGAGI. This CDR3 has 15 residues. In nucleotides, the CDR3 is TGTGCCAGCAGTATCACGGCGGGTCCCTACAATGAGCAGTTCTTC. It specifies CASSITAGPYNEQFF.

J is TRBJ1-1 and V is TRBV28, with TRBD1 matching 7 bases. The trim removed 4 bases at V and 6 bases at J, leaving 8 bases unmatched. There are 14 residues in the CDR3. Germline lookup yields CDR1 MDHEN and CDR2 SYDVKM. The chain's CDR3 is CASSSRGQIAEAFF. The CDR3 DNA follows: TGTGCCAGCAGTTCCCGGGGACAGATCGCTGAAGCTTTCTTT.

The V and J genes are TRBV6-6 and TRBJ2-5, with D possibly TRBD1 on 6 matching bases. The germline CDR1 and CDR2 sequences are MNHNY and SVGAGI (reference sequence). V dropped 5 bases and J dropped 5 bases, with 15 bases sitting between them. The CDR3 contains 14 residues. This chain's CDR3 is CASSTGRGWETQYF. DNA of the CDR3: TGTGCCAGCAGTACTGGCAGGGGTTGGGAGACCCAGTACTTC.

The J gene is TRBJ1-2, the V gene TRBV23-1, with a possible D match to TRBD1 (5 bases). TRBV23-1 is assigned to the ORF class and has an uncertain function. The CDR3 has 15 residues. Trimming cost V 3 bases and J 3 bases, with 14 bases left between them. CDR3 in amino acids: CASSHRDSSYYGYTF. DNA for the CDR3: TGCGCCAGCAGTCACCGGGACTCCTCTTACTATGGCTACACCTTC.

The chain joins TRBV27 to TRBJ2-4; D is unclear. Germline loops: CDR1 MNHEY, CDR2 SMNVEV (reference sequence). V was pared by 6 bases and J by 2 bases, with 14 bases between. This CDR3 is 15 amino acids long. The CDR3 protein is CASSPWQGTKNIQYF. CDR3 in DNA: TGTGCCAGCAGCCCCTGGCAAGGGACCAAAAACATTCAGTACTTC.

The rearrangement links TRBV6-5 to TRBJ1-2; TRBD1 might be the D (6 bases). Trimming cost V 6 bases and J 6 bases, with 20 bases left between them. This CDR3 region has 15 residues. Germline CDR1 MNHEY, CDR2 SVGAGI. CDR3 nucleotide sequence: TGTGCCAGCAGGCAACAGGGAGCATTGAAGGATGGCTACACCTTC. It is translated as CASRQQGALKDGYTF.

This clone appeared once. V is TRBV5-4 and J is TRBJ1-1; 12 nucleotides match TRBD1. Germline V lookup: CDR1 SGHNT, CDR2 YYREEE (reference sequence). The V and J ends lost 1 base and 5 bases, in that order; junction bases with no gene match: 9. The CDR3 is 17 residues long. CDR3 coding DNA: TGTGCCAGCAGCTTGCGGGACAGGGGGCGCCTGGGGACTGAAGCTTTCTTT. It codes for CASSLRDRGRLGTEAFF.

The chain is built from TRBV19 and TRBJ2-5; TRBD1 might be the D (8 bases). Germline values: CDR1 LNHDA, CDR2 SQIVND (reference sequence). The CDR3 spans 15 residues. V shed 4 bases and J shed 2 bases, with 14 bases lying between them. This CDR3 is CASSKGGDRQETQYF. The DNA of the CDR3 is TGTGCCAGTAGTAAGGGGGGGGACAGGCAAGAGACCCAGTACTTC.

This chain connects TRBV29-1 to TRBJ2-7, with a tentative D call TRBD2 (5 bases). Germline V gives CDR1 SQVTM, CDR2 ANQGSEA. The CDR3 has 12 residues. The CDR3, as DNA: TGCAGTATATACGGTCCCGGGAACGAGCAGTACTTC. This translates into CSIYGPGNEQYF.

This clone was recorded a few times. CDR3 in DNA: TGTGCCAGCACCTTATCGATCGAGACCCAGTACTTC. Amino acids: CASTLSIETQYF. This chain uses TRBV2 with TRBJ2-5; no reliable D call. Trimming cost V 7 bases and J 5 bases, with 11 bases left between them. Germline V gene data show CDR1 as SNHLY and CDR2 as FYNNEI. The CDR3 is 12 amino acids.

The genes are TRBV7-8 and TRBJ2-1; 7 nucleotides match TRBD2. CDR1 and CDR2 (germline): SGHVS, FQNEAQ. Trimming took 5 bases from V and 7 from J; bases not matched to a gene: 8. The CDR3 spans 14 residues. The CDR3 DNA is TGTGCCAGCAGCCGAGGGACTACCCTAAATGAGCAGTTCTTC. It translates to CASSRGTTLNEQFF.

The genes are TRBV5-4 and TRBJ2-1; tentatively, D is TRBD2 (6 bases). Trimming shortened V by 2 bases and J by 7 bases, and 7 bases separated the two germline ends. Germline V lookup: CDR1 SGHNT, CDR2 YYREEE (reference sequence). The CDR3 consists of 12 residues. This CDR3 is CASSFLANEQFF. DNA of the CDR3: TGTGCCAGCAGCTTCCTAGCGAATGAGCAGTTCTTC.

V and J are TRBV6-2 or TRBV6-3 and TRBJ2-1; D is perhaps TRBD2 (6 bases). V was cut by 7 bases and J by 9 bases, with 16 bases left in between. The CDR3 sequence is 13 residues long. Germline V gene data show CDR1 as MNHEY and CDR2 as SVGEGT. CDR3 nucleotides: TGTGCCAGCACCCCGACTAGTTTCACTGAGCAGTTCTTC. Protein: CASTPTSFTEQFF.

This rearrangement joins TRBV6-6 to TRBJ2-1, with TRBD1 matching 8 bases. V dropped 5 bases and J dropped 0; count of bases not matched to a gene: 3. Germline V lookup: CDR1 MNHNY, CDR2 SVGAGI (reference sequence). The CDR3 extends over 15 amino acids. CDR3 protein: CASSPDRASYNEQFF. In DNA form, the CDR3 reads TGTGCCAGCAGTCCGGACAGGGCCTCCTACAATGAGCAGTTCTTC.